The 19 T cell receptor beta chains given below trace back to one sample, sequenced in a study. TCRdb ran MiXCR on the RT-PCR reads and lists one entry per CDR3 protein. This sample yields hundreds of thousands of distinct CDR3 sequences, of which 13% to 15% are seen a single time; 3.6% belongs to the top ten. The sequenced sample consisted of memory CD4+ T cells from blood. Receptor source: a female donor in good health, serving as a healthy control.

This clonotype was recorded many times. This rearrangement joins TRBV12-3 or TRBV12-4 to TRBJ2-1; the match to TRBD2 covers 13 bases. The ends lost 6 bases at V and 4 bases at J; junction bases unmatched: 0. This CDR3 has 14 amino acids. CDR3 sequence (DNA): TGTGCCAGCAGGGGACTAGCGGGATACAATGAGCAGTTCTTC. As protein: CASRGLAGYNEQFF.

This clonotype was detected only a few times. The chain joins TRBV5-4 to TRBJ1-2; TRBD1 might be the D (5 bases). The CDR3 is made up of 17 amino acids. The germline gives CDR1 SGHNT, CDR2 YYREEE (reference sequence). V lost 4 bases to trimming and J lost 7 bases, with 26 bases between them. The CDR3 DNA sequence: TGTGCCAGCAGCCCCCTCGGCGGGCAGGCGGCGGGGGTTGGCTACACCTTC. Translating it yields CASSPLGGQAAGVGYTF.

This clonotype was recorded many times. The chain recombines TRBV4-3 with TRBJ2-7, with TRBD2 as a possible D gene (6 bases). The CDR3 has 18 residues. V shed 4 bases and J shed 2 bases, with 24 bases lying between them. Germline CDR1 and CDR2: LGHNA and YSLEER. Here the CDR3 DNA reads TGCGCCAGCAGCCGATCATACGGACTTAGCGGTTCAACCTACGAGCAGTACTTC. Encoded protein: CASSRSYGLSGSTYEQYF.

This clonotype was seen only a few times. V and J are TRBV12-3 or TRBV12-4 and TRBJ1-5; tentatively, D is TRBD1 (6 bases). V lost 3 bases to trimming and J lost 2 bases, with 14 bases between them. The CDR3 totals 16 residues. The DNA of the CDR3 is TGTGCCAGCAGTTTTGGCAAGAACAGGGGCAATCAGCCCCAGCATTTT. Translating gives CASSFGKNRGNQPQHF.

This clonotype was counted a few times. The genes are TRBV7-2 and TRBJ2-3; D possibly corresponds to TRBD2 (6 bases). The CDR3 runs to 15 residues. The V and J ends lost 3 bases and 8 bases respectively, with 18 bases between them. The germline V gene encodes CDR1 SGHTA and CDR2 FQGNSA. The CDR3 sequence: CASSLQPASEGTQYF. CDR3 DNA: TGTGCCAGCAGCTTGCAACCGGCTAGCGAGGGTACGCAGTATTTT.

This clonotype appeared many times. The chain is built from TRBV29-1 and TRBJ1-1; D possibly corresponds to TRBD1 (5 bases). Looked up from germline, CDR1 is SQVTM and CDR2 is ANQGSEA. The CDR3 has 12 residues. Trimming left V 6 bases short and J 4 bases short, with 12 bases between. The CDR3 loop is CSVRGVATEAFF. The CDR3 DNA sequence: TGCAGCGTGCGGGGGGTAGCCACTGAAGCTTTCTTT.

The chain is built from TRBV19 and TRBJ1-2, with 9 positions matching TRBD1. The CDR3 is 14 amino acids. The V gene end was trimmed by 6 bases and the J gene end by 4 bases; junction bases not matched to a gene: 6. Germline V CDR1 and CDR2: LNHDA, SQIVND (reference sequence). The CDR3 nucleotides read TGTGCCAGTAGACCACTGGGACAGGGCTATGGCTACACCTTC. Amino acid sequence: CASRPLGQGYGYTF. Combining the CDR3 with reference TRBV19 and TRBJ1-2 gives the whole variable domain DGGITQSPKYLFRKEGQNVTLSCEQNLNHDAMYWYRQDPGQGLRLIYYSQIVNDFQKGDIAEGYSVSREKKESFPLTVTSAQKNPTAFYLCASRPLGQGYGYTFGSGTRLTVV.

There are many counts of this clonotype. The rearrangement links TRBV20-1 to TRBJ2-1; 11 bases map to TRBD2. Trimming took 3 bases from V and 6 from J; bases not matched to a gene: 10. The CDR3 is 16 amino acids. Germline CDR1 reads DFQATT; CDR2 reads SNEGSKA (reference sequence). This chain's CDR3 is CSASLAGGGRVNEQFF. In DNA form, the CDR3 reads TGCAGTGCTAGTTTAGCGGGAGGGGGCAGAGTCAATGAGCAGTTCTTC.

This clonotype has just a few counts. The chain joins TRBV11-1 to TRBJ1-1; TRBD1 matches at 7 bases. Germline lookup yields CDR1 SGHAT and CDR2 FQDESV (reference sequence). V trimming: 4 bases; J trimming: 5 bases; junction bases outside the gene matches: 10. The CDR3 has 15 residues. The CDR3 bases are TGTGCCAGCAGCTCCGGGACAGCGGGAGGGACTGAAGCTTTCTTT. Its translation: CASSSGTAGGTEAFF.

This chain joins TRBV12-5 and TRBJ1-2; the D gene is possibly TRBD1 (5 bases). In germline, CDR1 is LGHNT, CDR2 FRNRAP. CDR3 size: 16 residues. V was shortened by 2 bases and J by 1 base, with 14 bases between the two germline ends. This CDR3 reads CASGLLRLQDNYGYTF. The DNA for the CDR3 is TGTGCTAGTGGTTTGCTAAGATTACAGGATAACTATGGCTACACCTTC.

This clonotype was seen at least ten times. The chain couples TRBV18 to TRBJ1-1; D perhaps matches TRBD1 (5 bases). The V end lost 2 bases, the J end lost 4 bases, and 8 bases lay between the germline ends. CDR1 and CDR2 from the germline V gene are KGHSH and LQKENI. This CDR3 is built from 13 residues. CDR3 loop: CASSPGQGTEAFF. In DNA form, the CDR3 reads TGTGCCAGCTCACCAGGGCAGGGCACTGAAGCTTTCTTT.

This clonotype has a handful of counts. The CDR3 coding sequence is TGTGCCAGCAGTAAGCAAGGCCTCGATGGCTACACCTTC. Its protein product is CASSKQGLDGYTF. This chain uses TRBV6-2 or TRBV6-3 with TRBJ1-2; D is unresolved. CDR3 size: 13 residues. V was cut by 5 bases and J by 6 bases, with 13 bases left in between. CDR1 is MNHEY and CDR2 is SVGEGT in the germline V gene.

The genes are TRBV24-1 and TRBJ2-3, with 7 bases matching TRBD1. The CDR3 runs to 17 residues. Germline CDR1 reads KGHDR; CDR2 reads SFDVKD. Trimming removed 6 bases from V and 0 bases from J; junction bases left unmatched: 11. This chain's CDR3 is CATSPGTTGWSTDTQYF. DNA of the CDR3: TGTGCCACCAGTCCCGGGACGACAGGGTGGAGCACAGATACGCAGTATTTT.

At least ten counts were recorded for this clonotype. A read error may account for a junction end that differs from germline. The chain couples TRBV7-7 to TRBJ2-2; possible D gene TRBD2, 6 bases. This CDR3 has 16 residues. The germline V gene has CDR1 SSHAT and CDR2 FNYEAQ (reference sequence). The CDR3 DNA is TGTGCTAGCAGCTCTTCCCTAGCGTTGAACACCGGGGAGCTGTTTTTT. Its protein product is CASSSSLALNTGELFF.

In this sample, this clonotype turned up many times. The gene calls are TRBV20-1 and TRBJ2-7; D could derive from TRBD1 or TRBD2 (5 bases each). Looked up from germline, CDR1 is DFQATT and CDR2 is SNEGSKA (reference sequence). V lost 5 bases to trimming and J lost 7 bases, with 18 bases between them. This CDR3 comprises 13 residues. The CDR3 protein is CSALSRDEGEQYF. As DNA, the CDR3 is TGCAGTGCTCTTTCGAGGGACGAGGGGGAGCAGTACTTC.

The chain uses TRBV5-1 and TRBJ2-1; D possibly corresponds to TRBD2 (6 bases). Trimming pared 7 bases from V and 8 bases from J, leaving 10 bases between. From germline, CDR1 is SGHRS and CDR2 YFSETQ. The CDR3 covers 11 residues. Here the CDR3 reads CASHLAHEQFF. The CDR3 nucleotides read TGCGCCAGCCACCTAGCGCATGAGCAGTTCTTC.

This clonotype was counted between two and nine times. The V gene is TRBV27, the J gene TRBJ2-2; 11 bases line up with TRBD2. There are 15 residues in the CDR3. The germline V gene has CDR1 MNHEY and CDR2 SMNVEV (reference sequence). V dropped 6 bases and J dropped 7; count of bases not matched to a gene: 7. As DNA, the CDR3 is TGTGCCAGCAGCCGTAGCGGGGGGGCCATCGGGGAGCTGTTTTTT. Translated: CASSRSGGAIGELFF.

The chain joins TRBV6-2 or TRBV6-3 to TRBJ1-2; 12 bases line up with TRBD1. The CDR3 is made up of 18 amino acids. Trimming cost V 5 bases and J 5 bases; bases outside gene matches: 15. CDR1 is MNHEY, CDR2 SVGEGT, per germline. For the CDR3, the DNA is TGTGCCAGCAGTCCCCACGAACCCGGGACAGGGGGCGCTTATGGCTACACCTTC. It is translated as CASSPHEPGTGGAYGYTF.

This clonotype occurred many times. V and J are TRBV7-2 and TRBJ2-5; D remains unclear. CDR3 length: 14 residues. Germline V CDR1 and CDR2: SGHTA, FQGNSA. Trimming removed 5 bases at V and 1 base at J, with 11 bases between. CDR3 nucleotide sequence: TGTGCCAGCAGCCTACGGCGCACCCAAGAGACCCAGTACTTC. Protein product: CASSLRRTQETQYF.